A single sample is the source of the 6 T cell receptor beta chains below, sequenced in a study of T cells in Graves' hyperthyroidism and ophthalmopathy. It was RNA transcripts that yielded the amplified TCR beta CDR3 regions. Researchers ran a first-round RT-PCR on the TCR CDR3 using the HTBI primer set. TCRdb reanalysed the multiplex PCR reads using MiXCR and keeps one entry per CDR3 protein. The sample has roughly 740,000 distinct CDR3 sequences, about 17% seen once. The sequencing input was blood. Receptors were obtained from a man between 18 and 35 years old with Graves' hyperthyroidism.

Worth noting for this clonotype: Since a much larger clone is just one base distant, this may be a read error. This chain connects TRBV28 to TRBJ2-5, with D possibly called TRBD1 or TRBD2 (5 bases each). The germline CDR1 and CDR2 sequences are MDHEN and SYDVKM. The CDR3 spans 11 residues. The CDR3 here is CGLGDRETQYF. The CDR3 DNA reads TGTGGATTGGGGGATCGAGAGACCCAGTACTTC.

This chain uses TRBV30 with TRBJ1-5; weak D call: TRBD1 (6 bases). From germline, CDR1 is GTSNPN and CDR2 SVGIG (reference sequence). The CDR3 consists of 17 residues. Trimming pared 0 bases from V and 2 bases from J, leaving 17 bases between. CDR3 loop: CAWSVRPLGGRNQPQHF. CDR3 bases: TGTGCCTGGAGTGTACGGCCCCTTGGGGGCCGCAATCAGCCCCAGCATTTT.

This clonotype was observed at least ten times. The CDR3 sequence: CASSFHRDVLFGWQFF. DNA of the CDR3: TGTGCCAGCAGCTTCCACCGGGACGTCCTATTTGGGTGGCAGTTCTTC. The chain is built from TRBV11-2 and TRBJ2-1; either TRBD1 or TRBD2 may fit D (5 bases each). In germline, CDR1 is SGHAT, CDR2 FQNNGV. The CDR3 sequence is 16 residues long. V lost 3 bases and J lost 12, with 24 bases in between.

Written as DNA, the CDR3 is TGCAGTGCTGATGGACTAGCACGCGGCGAGCAGTACTTC. Translation: CSADGLARGEQYF. The chain uses TRBV20-1 and TRBJ2-7; 8 nucleotides align to TRBD2. V shed 5 bases and J 6 bases; nucleotides not matched to a gene: 9. CDR1 and CDR2 from the germline V gene are DFQATT and SNEGSKA (reference sequence). The length of the CDR3 is 13 residues.

A word on this clonotype: This may be a read error: a much more frequent sequence differs by one nucleotide. The rearrangement uses TRBV12-3 or TRBV12-4 and TRBJ1-1, with D uncertain. The V and J ends lost 5 bases and 8 bases respectively, with 12 bases between them. This CDR3 has 12 amino acids. CDR3 nucleotide sequence: TGTGCCAGCAGTCCGAGAGGGTGGGAAGCTTTCTTT. Amino acid sequence: CASSPRGWEAFF.

The sample holds many counts of this clonotype. The chain links TRBV28 to TRBJ2-7; D gene ambiguous. Per germline, CDR1 MDHEN and CDR2 SYDVKM. The CDR3 contains 14 residues. V gave up 6 bases and J gave up 5 bases, with 17 bases separating them. CDR3 amino acids: CASSPGGLRNEQYF. The CDR3 region has the DNA TGTGCCAGCAGCCCCGGCGGCCTCCGGAACGAGCAGTACTTC. The full variable domain, completed using reference TRBV28 and TRBJ2-7, is DVKVTQSSRYLVKRTGEKVFLECVQDMDHENMFWYRQDPGLGLRLIYFSYDVKMKEKGDIPEGYSVSREKKERFSLILESASTNQTSMYLCASSPGGLRNEQYFGPGTRLTVT.